This section outlines one T cell receptor beta chain sequence together with its context. The entry originates in a study of sequential checkpoint blockade in melanoma. Overall study: After both sequences, patients received maintenance nivolumab.

The CDR3 totals 15 residues. Germline CDR1 and CDR2: MNHNS and SASEGT. The trim removed 0 bases at V and 5 bases at J, leaving 6 bases unmatched. Indicated treatment: randomized to nivolumab then ipilimumab (arm A) or the reverse (arm B). Patients had received no earlier DNA-damaging chemotherapy. Sorted cells were live CD3+CD8+, lacking CD19 and CD56, from PBMCs. The protocol was immunoSEQ multiplex PCR, while the TCRdb copy is restricted to in-frame clones and leaves out a portion. Here the sample spans around 40,000 clones, around 86% being singletons. V and J are TRBV6-1 and TRBJ2-5, with 7 bases fitting TRBD1. The clonotype originates from a human donor with melanoma. Sequenced material: CD8+ T cells sorted from blood (inferred from file names), taken from a patient given nivolumab and ipilimumab in sequence. The CDR3, as DNA: TGTGCCAGCAGTGAAGCGATGGACAGGAAGGAGACCCAGTACTTC. Translated: CASSEAMDRKETQYF.